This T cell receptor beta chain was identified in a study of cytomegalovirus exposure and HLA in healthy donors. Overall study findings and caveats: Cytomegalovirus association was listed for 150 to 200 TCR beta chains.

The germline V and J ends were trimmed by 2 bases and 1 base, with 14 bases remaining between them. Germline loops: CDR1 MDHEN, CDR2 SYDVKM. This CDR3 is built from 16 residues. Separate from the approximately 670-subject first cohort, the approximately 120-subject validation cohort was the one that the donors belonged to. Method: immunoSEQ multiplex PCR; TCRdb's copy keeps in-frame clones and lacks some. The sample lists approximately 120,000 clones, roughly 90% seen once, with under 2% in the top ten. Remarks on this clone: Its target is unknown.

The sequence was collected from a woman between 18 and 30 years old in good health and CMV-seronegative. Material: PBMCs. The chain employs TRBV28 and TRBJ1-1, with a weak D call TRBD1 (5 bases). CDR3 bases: TGTGCCAGCAGTTTAGAATTGGGGCAGCCGAACACTGAAGCTTTCTTT. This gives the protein CASSLELGQPNTEAFF.